In this sample, the clone carrying this TCR beta chain turned up a few times. Its antigen is unknown. Construction of the TCRbeta library involved unique molecular identifiers. TCRdb redid the calling of the PCR reads with MiXCR, one entry per CDR3 protein. The sample gives about 580,000 distinct CDR3 sequences, more than 20% of which show up once; less than 15% is in the top ten. The data belong to a study of T-cell reconstitution after alpha-beta-depleted transplantation in children. Study outcomes and limitations: A year had passed since transplant, and T-cell counts and diversity by then came mostly from newly produced T cells. By about two months after transplant, alpha-beta T cells reportedly arose from several hundred graft clones that had expanded. Surviving recipient T cells and thymic progenitors accounted for the high day-60 TCRbeta diversity observed in some patients.

This material consisted of PBMCs, mostly from graft donor cells, taken 360 days after TCRalphabeta/CD19-depleted stem cell transplant. This clonotype was sampled from a boy in the first two years of life who had a stem cell transplant for acute myeloid leukemia, so the T cells may come from the graft donor.

The DNA of the CDR3 is TGCAGTGCCACCCGGGGGTTGGGGTCCTATAATTCACCCCTCCACTTT. Amino acid sequence: CSATRGLGSYNSPLHF. The chain employs TRBV20-1 and TRBJ1-6, with D possibly matching TRBD1 (5 bases). Per the germline V gene, CDR1 is DFQATT and CDR2 is SNEGSKA (reference sequence). The V end lost 6 bases, the J end lost 1 base, and 16 bases lay between the germline ends. This CDR3 is built from 16 residues.